This TCR beta chain comes out of a study of cytomegalovirus exposure and HLA in healthy donors. Study outcomes and limitations: The listing of roughly 160 TCR beta chains classed them as cytomegalovirus-associated. Differences between HLA loci emerged in a later analysis of TCR association rates, with DRB1 most and HLA-C fewest.

Use of 60 Vbeta and 13 Jbeta primers characterized the PCR. Assay used: immunoSEQ multiplex PCR; TCRdb lists only in-frame clones, some missing. This table holds roughly 100,000 clones, approximately 84% found once. Donors likely had unrecorded immune exposures despite being nominally healthy when sampled. A word on this clone: Its matching antigen is unknown.

Per the germline V gene, CDR1 is MGHRA and CDR2 is YSYEKL. The junction had 13 bases not matched to a gene; V was cut back by 2 bases and J by 7 bases. CDR3 length equals 17 residues. This sequence was found in a male donor in good health and CMV-seronegative. What was sequenced was PBMCs. The chain joins TRBV4-1 to TRBJ1-5, with TRBD1 matching over 8 bases. The chain's CDR3 is CASSQLAGGYDGQPQHF. The DNA of the CDR3 is TGCGCCAGCAGCCAATTGGCAGGGGGCTATGACGGCCAGCCCCAGCATTTT.